This entry lists 4 T cell receptor beta chains sequenced from one sample in a study of cytomegalovirus exposure and HLA in healthy donors. The PCR had 60 Vbeta and 13 Jbeta primers. The table came from immunoSEQ multiplex PCR; TCRdb's copy has only in-frame clones and leaves some out. The sample includes around 85,000 clones, over 75% seen only once; the top ten take 6% to 9.5%. Sample: PBMCs. The receptors here all came from a man aged 25 to 40 in good health and CMV-seronegative.

This clone is a singleton in its sample. The chain links TRBV4-3 to TRBJ1-6, with D maybe TRBD1 (5 bases). Germline CDR1 is LGHNA and CDR2 is YSLEER. With 1 base removed from V and 7 bases from J, the gap between germline ends came to 8 bases. The CDR3 is 14 residues long. As DNA, the CDR3 is TGCGCCAGCAGCCAAGCCCCAGGGAATTCACCCCTCCACTTT. Its translation: CASSQAPGNSPLHF.

The rearrangement links TRBV5-1 to TRBJ2-3; 12 nucleotides agree with TRBD2. In germline, CDR1 is SGHRS, CDR2 YFSETQ. The ends lost 7 bases at V and 3 bases at J; junction bases unmatched: 6. The CDR3 extends over 15 amino acids. The CDR3 reads CASLAGGPGTDTQYF. The CDR3 region has the DNA TGCGCCAGCCTAGCGGGAGGGCCGGGGACAGATACGCAGTATTTT.

The chain has TRBV5-1 and TRBJ2-7; D is unresolved. The CDR3 is made up of 13 amino acids. Germline CDR1 and CDR2: SGHRS and YFSETQ. Trimming shortened V by 5 bases and J by 4 bases, and 13 bases separated the two germline ends. The CDR3 sequence is CASRSNRIYEQYF. The CDR3 bases are TGCGCCAGCAGAAGCAACCGAATATACGAGCAGTACTTC. Variable domain in full (rest from reference TRBV5-1 and TRBJ2-7): KAGVTQTPRYLIKTRGQQVTLSCSPISGHRSVSWYQQTPGQGLQFLFEYFSETQRNKGNFPGRFSGRQFSNSRSEMNVSTLELGDSALYLCASRSNRIYEQYFGPGTRLTVT.

The V call is TRBV30, the J call TRBJ1-1; unclear D gene. Trimming removed 1 base at V and 2 bases at J, with 8 bases between. The CDR3 has 13 amino acids. The V gene's germline CDR1 is GTSNPN and CDR2 SVGIG (reference sequence). CDR3 amino acids: CAWSASSNTEAFF. The DNA for the CDR3 is TGTGCCTGGAGTGCTAGTAGTAACACTGAAGCTTTCTTT.